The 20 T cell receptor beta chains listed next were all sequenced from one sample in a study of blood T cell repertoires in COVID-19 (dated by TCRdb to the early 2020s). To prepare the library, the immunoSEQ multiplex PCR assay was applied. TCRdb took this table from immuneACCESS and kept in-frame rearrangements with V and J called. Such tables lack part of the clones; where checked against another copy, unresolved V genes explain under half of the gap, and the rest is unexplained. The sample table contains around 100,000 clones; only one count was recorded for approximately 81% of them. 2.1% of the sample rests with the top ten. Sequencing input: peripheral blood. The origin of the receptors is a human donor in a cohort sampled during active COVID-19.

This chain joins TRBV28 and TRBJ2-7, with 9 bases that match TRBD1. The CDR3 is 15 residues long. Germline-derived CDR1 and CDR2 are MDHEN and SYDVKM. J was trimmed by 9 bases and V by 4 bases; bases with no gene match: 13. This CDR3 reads CASSSGDRADLGQYF. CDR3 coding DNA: TGTGCCAGCAGTTCTGGGGACAGGGCGGATCTTGGGCAGTACTTC.

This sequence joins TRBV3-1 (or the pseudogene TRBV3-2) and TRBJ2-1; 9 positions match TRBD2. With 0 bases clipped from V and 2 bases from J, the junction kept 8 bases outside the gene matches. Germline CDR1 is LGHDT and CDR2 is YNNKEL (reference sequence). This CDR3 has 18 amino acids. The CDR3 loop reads CASSQEWASGKTYNEQFF. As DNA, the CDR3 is TGTGCCAGCAGCCAAGAATGGGCTAGCGGGAAAACCTACAATGAGCAGTTCTTC.

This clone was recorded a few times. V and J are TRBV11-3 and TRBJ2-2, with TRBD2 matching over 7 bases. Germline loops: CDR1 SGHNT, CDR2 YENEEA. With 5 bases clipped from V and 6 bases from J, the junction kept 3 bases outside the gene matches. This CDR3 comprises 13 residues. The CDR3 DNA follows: TGTGCCAGCAGCCGGGGGGAGTCCGGGGAGCTGTTTTTT. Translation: CASSRGESGELFF.

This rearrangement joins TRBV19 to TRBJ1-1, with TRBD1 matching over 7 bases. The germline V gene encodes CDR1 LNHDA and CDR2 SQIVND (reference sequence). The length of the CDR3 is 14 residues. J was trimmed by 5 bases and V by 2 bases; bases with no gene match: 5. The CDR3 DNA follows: TGTGCCAGTAGTATATTTGAACAGGGGACTGAAGCTTTCTTT. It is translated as CASSIFEQGTEAFF.

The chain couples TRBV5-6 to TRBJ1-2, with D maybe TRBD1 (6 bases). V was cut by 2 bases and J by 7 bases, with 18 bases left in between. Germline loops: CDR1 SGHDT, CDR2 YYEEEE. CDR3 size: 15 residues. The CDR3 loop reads CASSFPDSGYIGYTF. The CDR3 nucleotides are TGTGCCAGCAGCTTTCCGGACAGTGGGTATATTGGCTACACCTTC. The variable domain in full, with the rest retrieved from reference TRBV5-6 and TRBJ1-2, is DAGVTQSPTHLIKTRGQQVTLRCSPKSGHDTVSWYQQALGQGPQFIFQYYEEEERQRGNFPDRFSGHQFPNYSSELNVNALLLGDSALYLCASSFPDSGYIGYTFGSGTRLTVV.

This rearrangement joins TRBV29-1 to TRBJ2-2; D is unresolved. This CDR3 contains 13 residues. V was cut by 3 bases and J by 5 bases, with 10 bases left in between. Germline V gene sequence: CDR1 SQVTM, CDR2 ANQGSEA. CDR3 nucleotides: TGCAGCGTTGAGCTCAGGCTGACCGGGGAGCTGTTTTTT. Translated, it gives CSVELRLTGELFF.

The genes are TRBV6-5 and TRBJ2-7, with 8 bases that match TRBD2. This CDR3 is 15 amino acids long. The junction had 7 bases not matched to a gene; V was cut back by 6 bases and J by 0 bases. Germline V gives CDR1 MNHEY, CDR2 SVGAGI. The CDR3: CASRALAGSSYEQYF. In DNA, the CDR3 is TGTGCCAGCAGGGCGTTAGCGGGAAGCTCCTACGAGCAGTACTTC.

The CDR3 is CASSSRDRASYEQYF. The CDR3 bases are TGTGCCAGCAGCAGCCGGGACAGGGCCTCCTACGAGCAGTACTTC. The chain joins TRBV5-4 to TRBJ2-7; TRBD1 matches at 9 bases. Per germline, CDR1 SGHNT and CDR2 YYREEE (reference sequence). There are 15 residues in the CDR3. Germline trimming cut 4 bases from V and 0 bases from J; bases unmatched to any gene: 5.

The chain's CDR3 is CASSQGGNNVRETQYF. CDR3 sequence (DNA): TGCGCCAGCAGCCAAGGGGGCAATAATGTGAGAGAGACCCAGTACTTC. This chain connects TRBV4-1 to TRBJ2-5; possible D gene TRBD1, 5 bases. Trimming pared 1 base from V and 4 bases from J, leaving 16 bases between. The CDR3 sequence is 16 residues long. Germline CDR1 MGHRA, CDR2 YSYEKL.

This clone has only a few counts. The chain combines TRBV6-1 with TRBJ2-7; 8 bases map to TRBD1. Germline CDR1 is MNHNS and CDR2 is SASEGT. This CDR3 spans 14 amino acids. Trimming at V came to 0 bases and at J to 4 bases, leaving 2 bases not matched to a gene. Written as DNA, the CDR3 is TGTGCCAGCAGTGAAGCCAGGGGGCGGTACGAGCAGTACTTC. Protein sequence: CASSEARGRYEQYF.

The CDR3 DNA follows: TGTGCCAGCAGCTTTGCGGGGGGTGGAGTTGAGCAGTACTTC. This gives the protein CASSFAGGGVEQYF. This chain joins TRBV5-6 and TRBJ2-7, with 8 bases identical to TRBD2. Germline loops: CDR1 SGHDT, CDR2 YYEEEE. CDR3 length: 14 amino acids. With V trimmed by 2 bases and J by 7 bases, 8 bases remained unmatched.

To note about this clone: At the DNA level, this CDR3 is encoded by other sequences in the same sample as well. In DNA form, the CDR3 reads TGTGCCAGCAGCTTGTTTAGCGGGGGGGCCGATGAGCAGTTCTTC. It codes for CASSLFSGGADEQFF. The chain combines TRBV7-2 with TRBJ2-1; 11 bases map to TRBD2. J was trimmed by 8 bases and V by 3 bases; bases with no gene match: 6. The CDR3 contains 15 residues. Germline V gene sequence: CDR1 SGHTA, CDR2 FQGNSA.

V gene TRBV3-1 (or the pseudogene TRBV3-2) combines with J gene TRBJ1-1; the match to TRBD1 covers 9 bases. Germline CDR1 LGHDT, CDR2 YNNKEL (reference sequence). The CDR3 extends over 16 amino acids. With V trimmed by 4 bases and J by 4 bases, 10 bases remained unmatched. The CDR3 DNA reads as TGTGCCAGCAGCCTCGGACAGGGGTCGATGGGCACTGAAGCTTTCTTT. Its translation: CASSLGQGSMGTEAFF.

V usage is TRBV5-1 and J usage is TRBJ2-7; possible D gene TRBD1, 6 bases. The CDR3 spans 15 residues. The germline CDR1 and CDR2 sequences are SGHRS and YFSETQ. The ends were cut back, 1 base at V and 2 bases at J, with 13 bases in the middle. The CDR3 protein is CASSLFGGEAYEQYF. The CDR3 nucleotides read TGCGCCAGCAGCTTGTTTGGGGGCGAAGCCTACGAGCAGTACTTC.

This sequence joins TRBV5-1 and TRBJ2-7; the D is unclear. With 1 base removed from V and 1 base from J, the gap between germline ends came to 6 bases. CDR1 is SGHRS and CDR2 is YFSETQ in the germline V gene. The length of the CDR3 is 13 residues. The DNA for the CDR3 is TGCGCCAGCAGCTTGCGTCGTTCCTACGAGCAGTACTTC. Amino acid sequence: CASSLRRSYEQYF.

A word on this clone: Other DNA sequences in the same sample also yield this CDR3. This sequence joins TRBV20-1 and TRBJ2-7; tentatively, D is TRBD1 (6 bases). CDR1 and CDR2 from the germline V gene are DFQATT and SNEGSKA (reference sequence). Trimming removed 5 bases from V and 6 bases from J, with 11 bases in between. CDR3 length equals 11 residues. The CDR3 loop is CSAPTGSEQYF. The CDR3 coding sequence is TGCAGTGCTCCGACAGGCTCCGAGCAGTACTTC.

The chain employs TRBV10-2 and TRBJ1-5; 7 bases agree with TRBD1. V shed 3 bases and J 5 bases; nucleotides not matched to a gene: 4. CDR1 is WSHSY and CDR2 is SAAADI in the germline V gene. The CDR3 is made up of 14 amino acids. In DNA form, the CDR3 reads TGCGCCAGCAGTGAACAGGGGTTGGATCAGCCCCAGCATTTT. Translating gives CASSEQGLDQPQHF.

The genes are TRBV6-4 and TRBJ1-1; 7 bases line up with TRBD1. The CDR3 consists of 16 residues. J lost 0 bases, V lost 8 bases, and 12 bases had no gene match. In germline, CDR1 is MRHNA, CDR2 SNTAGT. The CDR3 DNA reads TGTGCCAGCTCTTCCCCAGGGGGAACCTTGAACACTGAAGCTTTCTTT. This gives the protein CASSSPGGTLNTEAFF.

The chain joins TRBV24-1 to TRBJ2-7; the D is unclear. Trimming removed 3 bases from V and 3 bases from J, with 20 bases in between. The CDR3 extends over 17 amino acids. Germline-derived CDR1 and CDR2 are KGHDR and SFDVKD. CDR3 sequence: CATSDATAAVGYYEQYF. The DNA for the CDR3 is TGTGCCACCAGTGATGCGACCGCGGCCGTCGGCTACTACGAGCAGTACTTC.

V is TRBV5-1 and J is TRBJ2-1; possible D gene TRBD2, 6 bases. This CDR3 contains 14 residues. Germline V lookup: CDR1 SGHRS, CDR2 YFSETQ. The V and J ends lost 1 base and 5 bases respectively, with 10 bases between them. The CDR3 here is CASSLSGLNNEQFF. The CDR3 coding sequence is TGCGCCAGCAGCTTGTCCGGACTAAACAATGAGCAGTTCTTC.